This entry is about one T cell receptor beta chain. It lacks a known antigen. There are no base qualities to consult, and no much larger clone falls within one base. This specimen comes from a study of shared clonotypes between healthy human individuals (TCRdb year 2020). For the wider study: A couple of women and a few men aged 18 to 49 years were included in the cohort. To estimate repertoire size and how much clonotype sharing occurs between individuals, the study deeply sequenced the blood TCR repertoires of several healthy adults. Each donor's leukapheresis produced roughly between roughly 0.9 and 9 billion PBMCs. Different laboratories and diverse techniques were used to prepare libraries and sequence TCR repertoires, to increase sequencing depth and limit assay-specific biases. For each donor, three plates each were used for CD4 naive and CD4 memory, two plates were used for CD8 naive, and one plate was used for CD8 memory. General study outcomes and caveats: Estimated clonotype richness was generally larger for naive than for memory subsets. Compared with non-shared clonotypes, clonotypes shared by all four sorted-subset donors had higher generation probabilities. The small number of donors limited the genetic and exposure-history diversity represented. Sampling was restricted to blood, and TCR repertoires in tissues likely differ from the TCR repertoires found in blood. Pairwise subsampling led to the expectation that sequencing depth would affect the degree of clonotype sharing among donors. When a few donors were compared, the shared fraction of clonotypes was 5% to 6.5% for naive CD4, around 3.5% for naive CD8, 2.3% for memory CD4, and around 0.4% for memory CD8. Incomplete sequencing was indicated by rarefaction of sorted-subset datasets, despite the large sequencing depth.

Healthy HIV-negative adults with no recently reported acute infections or vaccinations were included as donors. Every donor was a Caucasian adult residing in Nashville, Tennessee, USA. CD4+ T cells were enriched by magnetic negative selection; naive cells were then positively selected on CD45RA, and the negative fraction formed the memory subset. Blood was obtained by leukapheresis, after which PBMCs were separated by Ficoll-Histopaque density gradient centrifugation and cryopreserved in liquid nitrogen vapor phase. Analytical flow cytometry was used to check the purity and quantity of each magnetically sorted T cell population. Genomic DNA was isolated from every sorted fraction and measured by UV absorbance on a Nanodrop 2000c. TCR CDR3 regions were amplified from genomic DNA by multiplex PCR using the deep immunoSEQ assay. Genomic DNA extracted from each cell subset was distributed evenly over all wells of several immunoSEQ 96-well plates, and each plate served as one replicate. For sorted subsets, approximately 190 ng genomic DNA, equal to some 30,000 T cell genomes, was loaded into each replicate PCR. Purified libraries were measured with a Qubit 3.0 fluorometer, size-checked on a Bioanalyzer 2100, and measured again with the KAPA Library Quantification kit. Each immunoSEQ 96-well plate was sequenced on its own single-read 150-cycle Illumina NextSeq 550 flow cell. The study's processing was this. Because only junctional sequences without quality scores were contained in the immunoSEQ output, filtering matching that applied to full-length reads could not be performed. Sequences were annotated with PyIR, a Python wrapper for IgBLAST v1.9, using IMGT germline references to assign V/J genes and CDR3. Reads with weak V/J assignments (E-value above 1e-6), missing CDR3, stop codons, out-of-frame junctions, or ambiguous translated residues were removed. A V3J clonotype was defined by an identical inferred V gene, J gene, and CDR3 amino acid sequence. The percentage overlap between two repertoires was calculated by dividing the number of shared unique clonotypes by the size of the smaller repertoire. Three approaches were used to assess repertoire richness: RTK rarefaction, the Chao1 estimator, and Recon v2.1 estimates of unobserved clonotypes. Generation probabilities were computed with OLGA for all TCRbeta clonotypes obtained by the gDNA method from a few donors. TCRdb mirrors the immuneACCESS table, restricted to in-frame sequences. Some clones are absent from its copies; in checked studies, under half trace to an unresolved V gene, and the reason for the others is unknown. The D gene and trimming were derived from the DNA, and the V and J assignments and clone size from that table. The sample has about 1.1 million clones on record, 75% to 80% of them singletons. The ten largest clones represent roughly 0.56% of the sample.

V is clipped by 5 bases and J by 5 bases, and the sequence between their germline boundaries is 15 bases long. The germline V gene yields SGHTA for CDR1 and FQGTGA for CDR2. From the cysteine up to the phenylalanine, the CDR3 has a length of 14 residues. The read is trimmed to its CDR3 DNA, 42 bases read in frame from base 1. The sequence was obtained from a man aged 18 to 30 in good health. Some clones in this sample may be carry-over from other donors' samples. Rearrangement joined TRBV7-3 to TRBJ1-1; tentative D gene TRBD1, with 6 bases matching. Sequenced input: memory CD4+ T cells from PBMCs. Taken with the paper, the label for cell subset or site translates to: CD45RA-negative fraction. The CDR3 region has the sequence CASSLGPGATEAFF. The sequence in DNA is TGTGCCAGCAGCCTCGGCCCAGGGGCTACTGAAGCTTTCTTT.